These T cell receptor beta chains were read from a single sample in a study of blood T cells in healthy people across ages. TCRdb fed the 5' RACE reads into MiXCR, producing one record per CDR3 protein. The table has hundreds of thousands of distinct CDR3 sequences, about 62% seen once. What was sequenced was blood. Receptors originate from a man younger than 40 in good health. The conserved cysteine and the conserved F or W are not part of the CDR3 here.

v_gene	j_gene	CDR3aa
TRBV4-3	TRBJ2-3	ASRMAGEADTQY
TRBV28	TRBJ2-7	ASSYSYTREQY
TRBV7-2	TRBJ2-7	ASSSTRMYEQY
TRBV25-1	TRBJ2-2	ASSRTYTGELF
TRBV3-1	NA	ASSQRDGLWTQY
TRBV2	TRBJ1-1	ASRPGLNTEAF
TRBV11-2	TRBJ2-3	ASSPHAGDTQY
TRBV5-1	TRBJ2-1	ASRPNGGNEQF
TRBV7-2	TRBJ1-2	ASSLEVSFGQGPNYGYT
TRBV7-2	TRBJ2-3	ASSFGSPHTDTQY
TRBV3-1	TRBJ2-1	ASSQRPGAQF
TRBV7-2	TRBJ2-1	ASSFEQGWNEQF
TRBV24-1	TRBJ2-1	ATSDKGDEQF
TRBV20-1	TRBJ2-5	SVERGGEETQY
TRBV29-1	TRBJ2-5	SVAGTSGETQY
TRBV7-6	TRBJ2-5	ASSPRDREQETQY
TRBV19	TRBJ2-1	ASRLGRLYNEQF
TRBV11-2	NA	ASSLEDSGSRNEQY
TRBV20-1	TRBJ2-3	SATERADTQY
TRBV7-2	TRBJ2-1	ASSLETSGNEQF
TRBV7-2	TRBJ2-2	ASSLWGTGELF
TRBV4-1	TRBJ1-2	ASSASGSEGYT
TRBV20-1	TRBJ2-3	SARPSSVDTQY
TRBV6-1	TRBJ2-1	ASTDSPIGEQF
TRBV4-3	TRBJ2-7	ASSTDRAAYEQY
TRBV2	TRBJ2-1	ASTLIRGNEQF
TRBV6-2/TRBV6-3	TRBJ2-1	ASSYASRRGNEQF
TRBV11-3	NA	ASSLVADPSYEQY
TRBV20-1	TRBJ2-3	SVAESTDTQY
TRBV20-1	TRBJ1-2	SARALQGAHGYT
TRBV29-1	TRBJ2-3	SVGVAGGRTDTQY
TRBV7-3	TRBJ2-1	ASSLTLTPSSYNEQF
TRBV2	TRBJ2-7	ASSDWISYEQY
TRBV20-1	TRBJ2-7	SASSPRTYEQY
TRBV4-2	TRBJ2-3	ASSLNWGTLAEGEDTQY
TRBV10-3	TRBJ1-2	AISAGDYGYT
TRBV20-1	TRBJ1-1	SAPTAAKAF
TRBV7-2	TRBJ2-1	ASSFPSWDEQF
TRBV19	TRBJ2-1	ASRKGGLAGGSNEQF
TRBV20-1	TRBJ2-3	SASILPRGGNADTQY
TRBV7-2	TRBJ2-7	ASSLTRTIYEQY
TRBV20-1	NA	SAPGIAGGHEQY
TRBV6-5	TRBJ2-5	ASSGRREETQY
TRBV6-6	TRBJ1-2	ASTSQGDGYGYT
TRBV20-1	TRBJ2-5	SASPLAGEETQY
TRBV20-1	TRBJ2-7	SAQPGLRNYEQY
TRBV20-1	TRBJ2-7	SAQIAGGYPEQY
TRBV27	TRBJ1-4	ASSYRSGDEKLF
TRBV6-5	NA	ASSQGPVYEQY
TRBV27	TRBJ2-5	ASSLLGAVRETQY
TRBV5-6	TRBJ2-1	ASSLVYWGNEQF
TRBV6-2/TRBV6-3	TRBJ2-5	ASSSAGVAVMGTQY
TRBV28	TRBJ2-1	ASSFGTSGRYGDEQF